The following is a TCR beta chain sequence with its context. Its antigen is currently unknown. This entry belongs to a study of OX40 agonist ivuxolimab in advanced cancers. Study-level results: In general, CD8+ T cells held more expanded clones than CD4+ did, on average. Dose levels from 0.1 to 3.0 mg/kg saw CD4+ and CD8+ blood T cells expand clonally by week 6.

Profiled with immunoSEQ multiplex PCR; TCRdb holds only in-frame clones, not every one. The sample shows about 100,000 clones, around nine tenths of them seen only once. V gave up 2 bases and J gave up 5 bases; unmatched junction bases: 6. The CDR3 loop spans 15 amino acids. Germline CDR1 is LNHDA and CDR2 is SQIVND (reference sequence). This TCR came from an adult with an advanced solid tumor such as melanoma, head and neck, liver or kidney cancer. The material was CD4+ or CD8+ T cells sorted from blood, obtained in a trial of the OX40 agonist ivuxolimab. This rearrangement joins TRBV19 to TRBJ2-3; 8 positions match TRBD2. The CDR3 loop reads CASSITAGEKDTQYF. In nucleotides, the CDR3 is TGTGCCAGTAGTATAACAGCGGGGGAAAAAGATACGCAGTATTTT.